These 16 T cell receptor delta chains were sequenced from one sample in a study of delta chains in infants with herpesvirus infections. TCR cDNA was made from PBMC RNA with gamma- and delta-chain-specific primers. TCRdb repeated clone calling on the RT-PCR reads with CATT. The table has approximately 600 delta-chain clones, more than 2.5% seen once. The sample consisted of peripheral blood, taken at time point 3 of longitudinal follow-up. The source is a human donor who was a Ugandan infant, either HIV-exposed or HIV-unexposed (not recorded which).

This clone appeared a few times. The protein held in TCRdb is that of a much larger clone and does not match this DNA's translation at residue 17, likely because of a read error; the protein shown is translated from the DNA. This rearrangement joins TRDV1 to TRDJ1; 8 nucleotides match TRDD3. Germline-derived CDR1 and CDR2 are TSWWSYY and QGS. Unmatched junction bases numbered 26, after V lost 2 bases and J lost 6 bases. The CDR3 has 21 residues. CDR3 nucleotide sequence: TGTGCTCTTGGGGAAGTAAGTAGATGGGCCTACGGGATACGCGGAGGCAATAAACTCATCTTT. Translated: CALGEVSRWAYGIRGGNKLIF.

Within the sample, this clone is medium-sized. The chain is built from TRDV1 and TRDJ1, with 11 bases lining up with TRDD3. Germline values: CDR1 TSWWSYY, CDR2 QGS. The V gene end was trimmed by 6 bases and the J gene end by 7 bases; junction bases not matched to a gene: 28. The CDR3 is made up of 21 amino acids. CDR3 protein: CALGRSPTQLYWGIFRSKLIF. The CDR3 nucleotides read TGTGCTCTTGGCCGCTCCCCTACCCAACTGTACTGGGGGATATTTAGGAGTAAACTCATCTTT.

Regarding this clone: A far larger clone lies a single base away; this is likely a read error. The chain uses TRDV2 and TRDJ1; TRDD3 is a possible D gene (5 bases). Trimming cost V 1 base and J 6 bases, with 20 bases left between them. The V gene's germline CDR1 is GEAIGNYY and CDR2 EKD. There are 16 residues in the CDR3. The chain's CDR3 is CACDTGDSQETHKLIF. CDR3 DNA: TGTGCCTGTGACACTGGGGACTCTCAGGAAACCCATAAACTCATCTTT.

This clone was detected only a few times. This may come from a read error, since a much larger clone is one base off. The V gene is TRDV1, the J gene TRDJ1; 13 nucleotides line up with TRDD3. This CDR3 spans 23 amino acids. The J segment lost 6 bases and the V segment lost 3 bases, leaving 28 bases of the junction unmatched. CDR1 TSWWSYY and CDR2 QGS come from the germline V gene. CDR3 sequence reads: CALGDSFCGDLYWGIRRANKLIF. CDR3 nucleotide sequence: TGTGCTCTTGGGGATTCATTCTGCGGGGACCTCTACTGGGGGATACGAAGGGCCAATAAACTCATCTTT.

By share of the sample, this clone is large (0.1 to 1%). V gene TRDV1 combines with J gene TRDJ1; 9 bases agree with TRDD3. CDR1 and CDR2 from the germline V gene are TSWWSYY and QGS. The CDR3 extends over 19 amino acids. V trimming: 4 bases; J trimming: 0 bases; junction bases outside the gene matches: 15. CDR3 DNA sequence: TGTGCTCTTGGGGGAGCAGTTGTGGGGGATAGGTCGTACACCGATAAACTCATCTTT. Encoded protein: CALGGAVVGDRSYTDKLIF.

This clone was detected only a few times. This chain links TRDV1 with TRDJ1; a possible D gene is TRDD3 (5 bases). Germline assignment: CDR1 TSWWSYY and CDR2 QGS. Trimming took 5 bases from V and 7 from J, leaving 29 bases between them. This CDR3 has 18 amino acids. DNA of the CDR3: TGTGCTCTTGGGACGGATAGGCCTCCCCTAGGAAACTTCGGTAAACTCATCTTT. It translates to CALGTDRPPLGNFGKLIF.

Note on this clone: One base separates it from a far larger clone, so it is likely a read error. The same CDR3 also results from other DNA sequences found in this sample. The genes are TRDV1 and TRDJ1, with 7 bases lining up with TRDD2. V lost 1 base to trimming and J lost 0 bases; unmatched junction nucleotides: 23. This CDR3 is 22 amino acids long. The germline gives CDR1 TSWWSYY, CDR2 QGS. This CDR3 is CALGEPKENTFLPWTYTDKLIF. CDR3 coding DNA: TGTGCTCTTGGGGAACCCAAGGAAAATACCTTCCTCCCGTGGACGTACACCGATAAACTCATCTTT.

Judged by abundance, this clone is large. Other DNA sequences in the sample encode the same CDR3. The J gene is TRDJ1, the V gene TRDV1, with 11 bases lining up with TRDD3. Per germline, CDR1 TSWWSYY and CDR2 QGS. V dropped 4 bases and J dropped 7; count of bases not matched to a gene: 23. The CDR3 spans 20 residues. DNA of the CDR3: TGTGCTCTTGGGGGCACAACGGGGAACTGGGGGATAAGGCCCGTACTTAAACTCATCTTT. It yields the protein CALGGTTGNWGIRPVLKLIF.

This clone appeared a few times. Just one base apart from a much larger clone, this may be a read error. CDR3 sequence: CALGDAPHHYRCPWGIRLDKLIF. In DNA, the CDR3 is TGTGCTCTTGGGGACGCGCCTCACCACTACCGCTGCCCTTGGGGGATTAGACTCGATAAACTCATCTTT. The chain has TRDV1 and TRDJ1; 8 bases map to TRDD3. CDR1 TSWWSYY and CDR2 QGS come from the germline V gene. CDR3 length equals 23 residues. V lost 3 bases to trimming and J lost 4 bases; unmatched junction nucleotides: 31.

Comment on this clone: This likely reflects a read error, since a far larger clone is one base away. Other nucleotide sequences from this sample produce the same CDR3. V is TRDV1 and J is TRDJ1, with TRDD3 matching 9 bases. J lost 2 bases, V lost 2 bases, and 18 bases had no gene match. The CDR3 contains 20 residues. Germline values: CDR1 TSWWSYY, CDR2 QGS. The CDR3 region has the DNA TGTGCTCTTGGGGAAGCTTTTCCTACTTCTTGGGGGATATGGACCGATAAACTCATCTTT. It translates to CALGEAFPTSWGIWTDKLIF.

Concerning this clone itself: A read error likely explains this, since a far larger clone differs by one base. Other DNA sequences in the same sample also yield this CDR3. This rearrangement joins TRAV36/DV7 to TRDJ1; 9 bases match TRDD3. The J gene is absent in TCRdb and was assigned here via DNA matching to germline. Germline CDR1 is VTNFRS and CDR2 is LTSSGIE (reference sequence). V gave up 5 bases and J gave up 8 bases; unmatched junction bases: 52. The CDR3 covers 27 residues. CDR3 bases: TGTGCTGTTTCCCTGGAACCACTACAACGTTTGTCCTTCAGCCCTAACTGGGGGAGAGGCTTAGGAGGAAAACTCATCTTT. As protein: CAVSLEPLQRLSFSPNWGRGLGGKLIF. Looking up the rest from reference TRAV36/DV7 and TRDJ1 gives the full variable domain: EDKVVQSPLSLVVHEGDTVTLNCSYEVTNFRSLLWYKQEKKAPTFLFMLTSSGIEKKSGRLSSILDKKELSSILNITATQTGDSAIYLCAVSLEPLQRLSFSPNWGRGLGGKLIFGKGTRVTVEP.

About this clone: A far larger clone is a single base away, which makes a read error likely. The rearrangement joins TRAV14/DV4 to TRDJ1, with 11 bases matching TRDD3. Germline V lookup: CDR1 TSDPSYG, CDR2 QGSYDQQN (reference sequence). CDR3 length: 16 residues. CDR3 sequence reads: CAMSVGDTPYTDKPIF. The CDR3 coding sequence is TGTGCAATGAGCGTGGGGGATACGCCCTACACCGATAAACCCATCTTT.

Details on this clone: Possible read error: a much larger clone is one base away. The chain uses TRDV1 and TRDJ1; D not resolved. The germline V gene encodes CDR1 TSWWSYY and CDR2 QGS. V was cut by 3 bases and J by 0 bases, with 20 bases left in between. The CDR3 length is 18 residues. The CDR3 DNA reads as TGTGCTCTTGGGGATGCTTACCCACCAGGCAGGTACACCGATAAACTCATCTTT. Translating gives CALGDAYPPGRYTDKLIF.

This clone occurred a few times. A much bigger clone sits one base away, suggesting this may be a read error. This chain connects TRDV2 to TRDJ1; 13 bases line up with TRDD3. Germline V gene data show CDR1 as GEAIGNYY and CDR2 as EKD. The J segment lost 0 bases and the V segment lost 0 bases, leaving 9 bases of the junction unmatched. The CDR3 spans 19 residues. Written as DNA, the CDR3 is TGTGCCTGTGACACCGGTACTGGGGGATACGCCCAATACACCGATAAACTCATCTTT. The encoded protein is CACDTGTGGYAQYTDKLIF.

This clone has just a few counts. A much bigger clone sits one base away, suggesting this may be a read error. This chain uses TRDV1 with TRDJ1; the D is unclear. V dropped 2 bases and J dropped 2 bases, with 0 bases sitting between them. This CDR3 is 11 amino acids long. CDR1 is TSWWSYY and CDR2 is QGS in the germline V gene. The CDR3 nucleotides read TGTGCTCTTGGGGAAACCGATAAACTCATCTTT. Amino acids: CALGETDKLIF.

This clone has more than one count but fewer than ten. It differs at one base from a far larger clone, so likely a read error. The CDR3 protein is CALGEGSPTAYLTAQLFF. The CDR3 region has the DNA TGTGCTCTTGGGGAGGGTTCGCCTACGGCGTATTTGACAGCACAACTCTTCTTT. The rearrangement joins TRDV1 to TRDJ2; TRDD2 is a possible D gene (5 bases). The ends were cut back, 3 bases at V and 1 base at J, with 18 bases in the middle. The CDR3 contains 18 residues. Germline values: CDR1 TSWWSYY, CDR2 QGS.